One sample yielded the 17 T cell receptor beta chains listed below, sequenced in a study of shared clonotypes between healthy human individuals. Clones were sequenced by immunoSEQ multiplex PCR, and TCRdb holds only the in-frame ones, with some missing. There are some 2,000,000 clones in the sample; about 94% occur only once, and more than 0.95% lies in the top ten. Terminally differentiated effector memory CD45RA+ cells were excluded from the naive CD8 cells, which were CD45RO-negative and positively selected for CCR7. Sequenced input: naive CD8+ T cells sorted from blood. The receptors shown here come from a young man in good health.

This rearrangement joins TRBV25-1 to TRBJ1-2, with a possible D match to TRBD1 (5 bases). In germline, CDR1 is MGHDK, CDR2 SYGVNS. The ends were cut back, 0 bases at V and 1 base at J, with 12 bases in the middle. The CDR3 spans 16 residues. In DNA, the CDR3 is TGTGCCAGCAGTGAATATGAGGGGTACCTTAACTATGGCTACACCTTC. Translated: CASSEYEGYLNYGYTF.

J is TRBJ2-5 and V is TRBV5-6; a weak D match, TRBD2 (6 bases). This CDR3 is 15 amino acids long. V gave up 0 bases and J gave up 3 bases, with 12 bases separating them. Germline CDR1 and CDR2: SGHDT and YYEEEE. The CDR3 reads CASSLAGGSEETQYF. The CDR3 region has the DNA TGTGCCAGCAGCTTGGCCGGAGGGAGCGAAGAGACCCAGTACTTC.

V and J are TRBV11-2 and TRBJ2-1; 15 positions agree with TRBD2. CDR3 length equals 18 residues. Unmatched junction bases numbered 10, after V lost 5 bases and J lost 5 bases. Per the germline V gene, CDR1 is SGHAT and CDR2 is FQNNGV. The CDR3 coding sequence is TGTGCCAGCAGCCCCCGGACTAGCGGGGGGGAACATCACAATGAGCAGTTCTTC. Protein sequence: CASSPRTSGGEHHNEQFF.

The rearrangement joins TRBV4-2 to TRBJ2-7; D perhaps matches TRBD2 (6 bases). Deletions cut 0 bases from V and 3 bases from J, with 9 bases between. The CDR3 covers 14 residues. Germline V gene lookup returns CDR1 LGHNA and CDR2 YNFKEQ. DNA for the CDR3: TGTGCCAGCAGCCAAGATAATAGCGGCTACGAGCAGTACTTC. Translation gives CASSQDNSGYEQYF.

This clone was found once. The V and J genes are TRBV2 and TRBJ2-7; 9 positions match TRBD2. The V segment lost 8 bases and the J segment 4 bases; nucleotides outside the gene matches: 9. CDR1 and CDR2 from the germline V gene are SNHLY and FYNNEI. This CDR3 is built from 14 residues. The CDR3 coding sequence is TGTGCCAGCTCTAGCGGGAAATTCTCGTACGAGCAGTACTTC. It codes for CASSSGKFSYEQYF.

The chain employs TRBV29-1 and TRBJ2-5; 8 nucleotides match TRBD2. Germline-derived CDR1 and CDR2 are SQVTM and ANQGSEA. CDR3 length: 14 amino acids. The V and J ends lost 5 bases and 1 base, in that order; junction bases with no gene match: 6. The CDR3 DNA sequence: TGCAGCGTTTGGACGGGGGGGCTCCAAGAGACCCAGTACTTC. It yields the protein CSVWTGGLQETQYF.

This sequence joins TRBV7-9 and TRBJ2-1; the match to TRBD2 covers 8 bases. The CDR3 extends over 15 amino acids. V lost 1 base to trimming and J lost 8 bases; unmatched junction nucleotides: 7. Germline-derived CDR1 and CDR2 are SEHNR and FQNEAQ (reference sequence). The CDR3 DNA reads TGTGCCAGCAGCTTAGTACCGGGGGGGCAGGATGAGCAGTTCTTC. Protein: CASSLVPGGQDEQFF.

The chain recombines TRBV28 with TRBJ2-1, with D perhaps being TRBD1 or TRBD2 (5 bases each). Between the trimmed V and J ends, which lost 4 bases and 9 bases, there was a span of 19 bases. The CDR3 length is 15 residues. From germline, CDR1 is MDHEN and CDR2 SYDVKM. CDR3 sequence: CASSSRDDPVGEQFF. The CDR3 DNA reads as TGTGCCAGCAGTTCTCGGGACGACCCGGTCGGTGAGCAGTTCTTC.

The J gene is TRBJ2-1, the V gene TRBV4-1; possibly TRBD2 for D (7 bases). Looked up from germline, CDR1 is MGHRA and CDR2 is YSYEKL. The CDR3 is made up of 17 amino acids. Trimming removed 4 bases at V and 0 bases at J, with 16 bases between. CDR3 sequence (DNA): TGCGCCAGCAGCCCGGGGGGCGCGGAGGGCTCCTACAATGAGCAGTTCTTC. Translating it yields CASSPGGAEGSYNEQFF.

The genes are TRBV30 and TRBJ2-1; D is perhaps TRBD2 (7 bases). The V gene's germline CDR1 is GTSNPN and CDR2 SVGIG (reference sequence). The CDR3 length is 15 residues. Trimming took 5 bases from V and 0 from J, leaving 14 bases between them. CDR3: CAWASGGGSYNEQFF. The CDR3 nucleotides are TGTGCCTGGGCTAGCGGAGGGGGCTCCTACAATGAGCAGTTCTTC.

A note on this clone: The sample has other DNA sequences that encode this CDR3 too. V gene TRBV27 combines with J gene TRBJ1-1; possible D gene TRBD1, 5 bases. Trimming cost V 4 bases and J 10 bases, with 10 bases left between them. The CDR3 consists of 11 residues. Germline CDR1 and CDR2: MNHEY and SMNVEV (reference sequence). This CDR3 reads CASSSGTGAFF. In nucleotides, the CDR3 is TGTGCCAGCAGTTCCGGGACGGGAGCTTTCTTT.

The chain employs TRBV5-1 and TRBJ2-7; 11 bases agree with TRBD1. The CDR3 contains 17 residues. Germline V gives CDR1 SGHRS, CDR2 YFSETQ. V lost 0 bases, J lost 5 bases, and 10 bases stayed unmatched. Here the CDR3 reads CASSLGFGQGAFHEQYF. The CDR3 DNA sequence: TGCGCCAGCAGCTTGGGGTTCGGACAGGGGGCCTTCCACGAGCAGTACTTC.

This clone was detected once. V usage is TRBV28 and J usage is TRBJ2-1, with D possibly matching TRBD2 (7 bases). This CDR3 comprises 17 residues. Germline V lookup: CDR1 MDHEN, CDR2 SYDVKM. Between the trimmed V and J ends, which lost 7 bases and 8 bases, there was a span of 27 bases. The CDR3 region has the DNA TGTGCCAGCACCCCCATCGGGGGGCTAGCTATGACCCATGAGCAGTTCTTC. Protein sequence: CASTPIGGLAMTHEQFF.

This chain links TRBV6-5 with TRBJ2-7, with no clear D. The CDR3 is 13 amino acids. V lost 6 bases and J 0 bases, leaving 9 bases between the germline ends. Germline V gene sequence: CDR1 MNHEY, CDR2 SVGAGI. DNA of the CDR3: TGTGCCAGCAGAACACATAGCTCCTACGAGCAGTACTTC. It specifies CASRTHSSYEQYF.

V gene TRBV14 combines with J gene TRBJ2-5; 10 nucleotides match TRBD1. The CDR3 extends over 17 amino acids. The V segment lost 2 bases and the J segment 4 bases; nucleotides outside the gene matches: 10. The V gene's germline CDR1 is SGHDN and CDR2 FVKESK. For the CDR3, the DNA is TGTGCCAGCAGCCAACGTGGGACAGGGGCCCTCGGAGAGACCCAGTACTTC. This sequence encodes CASSQRGTGALGETQYF.

In the case of this clone: Other DNA sequences in this sample translate to the same CDR3. The chain links TRBV5-6 to TRBJ2-5; no clear D. The CDR3 length is 13 residues. CDR1 is SGHDT and CDR2 is YYEEEE in the germline V gene. V gave up 0 bases and J gave up 2 bases, with 5 bases separating them. In DNA form, the CDR3 reads TGTGCCAGCAGCTTGGCCCTTCAAGAGACCCAGTACTTC. This codes for CASSLALQETQYF. Supplemented by reference TRBV5-6 and TRBJ2-5, the full variable domain reads DAGVTQSPTHLIKTRGQQVTLRCSPKSGHDTVSWYQQALGQGPQFIFQYYEEEERQRGNFPDRFSGHQFPNYSSELNVNALLLGDSALYLCASSLALQETQYFGPGTRLLVL.

This chain uses TRBV10-3 with TRBJ2-7; unclear D gene. CDR3 length: 14 amino acids. V was pared by 2 bases and J by 1 base, with 9 bases between. Germline values: CDR1 ENHRY, CDR2 SYGVKD. The CDR3 DNA follows: TGTGCCATCAGTGAGGGAAAGGTGTCCTACGAGCAGTACTTC. Translated, it gives CAISEGKVSYEQYF.